This T cell receptor (beta chain) was sequenced for a study of shared clonotypes between healthy human individuals. Background on the study: Researchers assigned three CD4 naive, three CD4 memory, two CD8 naive and one CD8 memory plate to each donor.

The donors were adults (healthy and HIV-negative) with no recent acute infections or vaccinations. Naive CD4+ cells were CD45RA-selected; the remaining cells were memory. Sequencing was at deep level. The protocol was immunoSEQ multiplex PCR, while the TCRdb copy is restricted to in-frame clones and leaves out a portion. The sample lists 2 million to 2.5 million clones, approximately 96% occurring once. This CDR3 contains 14 residues. V gave up 1 base and J gave up 7 bases, with 14 bases separating them. Germline CDR1 and CDR2: SGHTA and FQGNSA. What was sequenced was naive CD4+ T cells sorted from blood. Subset of the sample: CD45RA+ positively selected. The clonotype originates from a man between 18 and 29 years old in good health. V usage is TRBV7-2 and J usage is TRBJ2-7; D is perhaps TRBD1 or TRBD2 (5 bases each). This CDR3 reads CASSLGEQAGEQYF. CDR3 nucleotide sequence: TGTGCCAGCAGCTTAGGGGAACAGGCGGGTGAGCAGTACTTC. Using reference TRBV7-2 and TRBJ2-7 for the parts outside the CDR3, the full variable domain is GAGVSQSPSNKVTEKGKDVELRCDPISGHTALYWYRQSLGQGLEFLIYFQGNSAPDKSGLPSDRFSAERTGGSVSTLTIQRTQQEDSAVYLCASSLGEQAGEQYFGPGTRLTVT.